This passage covers 5 T cell receptor beta chains from one sample sequenced in a study of blood T cell repertoires in COVID-19. Libraries were prepared by immunoSEQ multiplex PCR; TCRdb keeps only in-frame clonotypes and omits some of them. Of 150,000 or so clones in the sample, 79% were seen once. Sequences were obtained from peripheral blood. Receptors originate from a woman aged 55-69 years with COVID-19, enrolled during active disease.

This chain uses TRBV7-3 with TRBJ2-2, with 7 positions matching TRBD2. The CDR3 loop spans 16 amino acids. Germline CDR1 and CDR2: SGHTA and FQGTGA. The V and J ends lost 5 bases and 7 bases, in that order; junction bases with no gene match: 13. In DNA, the CDR3 is TGTGCCAGCAGCCCCCACGGCGGGAGTGGGAACGGGGAGCTGTTTTTT. This translates into CASSPHGGSGNGELFF.

The chain combines TRBV28 with TRBJ2-1; D remains unclear. The CDR3 has 16 amino acids. Germline V gives CDR1 MDHEN, CDR2 SYDVKM. Trimming stripped 1 base from V and 1 base from J, with 11 bases between. The CDR3, as DNA: TGTGCCAGCAGTTTATACCACAGTCCTTCCTACAATGAGCAGTTCTTC. Translated, it gives CASSLYHSPSYNEQFF.

This chain links TRBV13 with TRBJ1-3, with D perhaps TRBD1 (5 bases). Germline V gives CDR1 PRHDT, CDR2 FYEKMQ (reference sequence). V gave up 1 base and J gave up 0 bases, with 13 bases separating them. CDR3 length: 17 amino acids. CDR3: CASSLEGATISGNTIYF. The DNA of the CDR3 is TGTGCCAGCAGCTTAGAAGGGGCGACCATCTCTGGAAACACCATATATTTT.

The chain carries TRBV25-1 and TRBJ2-1, with TRBD1 identical over 7 bases. The CDR3 consists of 16 residues. Germline V gene lookup returns CDR1 MGHDK and CDR2 SYGVNS. V lost 1 base, J lost 4 bases, and 7 bases stayed unmatched. The CDR3: CASSESGTAGYNEQFF. CDR3 sequence (DNA): TGTGCCAGCAGTGAATCGGGGACAGCCGGTTACAATGAGCAGTTCTTC.

V gene TRBV6-6 combines with J gene TRBJ2-1, with D perhaps matching TRBD2 (6 bases). CDR3 length: 13 amino acids. Trimming pared 7 bases from V and 9 bases from J, leaving 16 bases between. CDR1 and CDR2 (germline): MNHNY, SVGAGI (reference sequence). The CDR3 DNA reads TGTGCCAGCATCCACTCGGCGGGGCGTGAGCAGTTCTTC. Its translation is CASIHSAGREQFF.